This TCR beta chain emerged from a study of blood T cells in healthy people across ages. Per germline, CDR1 SGHAT and CDR2 FQNNGV. The CDR3 has 13 amino acids. Through a sample-barcoded 5' primer and a J-beta primer mix, a second PCR was run for roughly 6 to 12 cycles. TCRdb re-analysed the 5' RACE reads in MiXCR, keeping a single row per CDR3 protein. In the table there are over a million distinct CDR3 sequences, under 45% of which are singletons. A note on this clonotype: One end of the junction is discordant with germline, which a read error may explain.

This sequence joins TRBV11-2 and TRBJ2-4; no reliable D call. The TCR originated in a woman aged 60-75 years in good health. The sample taken for sequencing was blood. The CDR3 nucleotides are TGTGCCGGCAGTCGAATAGCCAAAAACATTCAGTACTTC. Its translation: CAGSRIAKNIQYF. Full variable domain (rest looked up from reference TRBV11-2 and TRBJ2-4): EAGVAQSPRYKIIEKRQSVAFWCNPISGHATLYWYQQILGQGPKLLIQFQNNGVVDDSQLPKDRFSAERLKGVDSTLKIQPAKLEDSAVYLCAGSRIAKNIQYFGAGTRLSVL.